This T cell receptor beta chain came from a study of response to subunit inactivated influenza vaccine. TCRdb itself ran the RT-PCR reads through MiXCR, one entry per CDR3 protein. The sample has about 700,000 distinct CDR3 sequences; roughly 13% are singletons. Germline lookup yields CDR1 ENHRY and CDR2 SYGVKD. V trimming: 4 bases; J trimming: 8 bases; junction bases outside the gene matches: 5. The CDR3 has 14 residues. This material consisted of PBMCs from blood, taken roughly 2 weeks before vaccination. The chain is built from TRBV10-3 and TRBJ2-1, with TRBD2 matching 10 bases. The TCR was taken from a man between 50 and 59 years old who received an inactivated influenza vaccine. The CDR3 DNA sequence: TGTGCCATCAGTGGTTCTAGCGGGAGCGATGAGCAGTTCTTC. Translated: CAISGSSGSDEQFF.